The 9 T cell receptor beta chains below all came from one sample that was sequenced in a study of T cell responses to AZD1222 COVID-19 vaccine (dated by TCRdb to the early 2020s). The method behind the library was the immunoSEQ multiplex PCR assay. The table was pulled from immuneACCESS by TCRdb, which kept in-frame rearrangements only. Such tables lose some clones; where checked, under half of the loss comes from unresolved V genes, and the rest has no known cause. For this sample the table gives approximately 68,000 clones, of which about nine tenths were detected only once. The ten top clones hold 24% of the sample. Per the publication, the time point label means: baseline before first vaccination. Sequenced material: peripheral blood, taken on day 0 of AZD1222 vaccination. Every receptor here comes from an adult in good health.

Only a few counts were recorded for this clone. The rearrangement joins TRBV6-6 to TRBJ2-2; 12 bases fit TRBD2. V shed 5 bases and J 5 bases; nucleotides not matched to a gene: 18. Germline-derived CDR1 and CDR2 are MNHNY and SVGAGI (reference sequence). CDR3 length: 20 residues. The CDR3 region has the DNA TGTGCCAGCAGTCTTGACCCGCTAGCGGGGGGGCCGATGTGGACCGGGGAGCTGTTTTTT. Its translation: CASSLDPLAGGPMWTGELFF.

The chain has TRBV5-4 and TRBJ2-7; the D gene is possibly TRBD1 (5 bases). Trimming cost V 4 bases and J 6 bases, with 11 bases left between them. This CDR3 has 12 residues. Germline values: CDR1 SGHNT, CDR2 YYREEE (reference sequence). DNA for the CDR3: TGTGCCAGCAGCCCTGACAGACTCGAGCAGTACTTC. It codes for CASSPDRLEQYF.

This rearrangement joins TRBV24-1 to TRBJ2-2; perhaps TRBD1 as D (6 bases). The CDR3 runs 16 residues. Germline CDR1 KGHDR, CDR2 SFDVKD. V lost 2 bases, J lost 2 bases, and 11 bases lay in between. The chain's CDR3 is CATSDSGQYNTGELFF. The CDR3 DNA sequence: TGTGCCACCAGTGATTCTGGACAGTACAACACCGGGGAGCTGTTTTTT.

The chain is built from TRBV30 and TRBJ1-3, with D maybe TRBD1 (5 bases). Trimming removed 4 bases at V and 2 bases at J, with 9 bases between. The CDR3 extends over 13 amino acids. Germline values: CDR1 GTSNPN, CDR2 SVGIG (reference sequence). Written as DNA, the CDR3 is TGTGCCTGGATGCGGGGGGCTGGAAACACCATATATTTT. This codes for CAWMRGAGNTIYF. Full variable domain (outside the CDR3, taken from reference TRBV30 and TRBJ1-3): SQTIHQWPATLVQPVGSPLSLECTVEGTSNPNLYWYRQAAGRGLQLLFYSVGIGQISSEVPQNLSASRPQDRQFILSSKKLLLSDSGFYLCAWMRGAGNTIYFGEGSWLTVV.

The chain employs TRBV18 and TRBJ2-7; D is uncertain. The length of the CDR3 is 14 residues. Trimming removed 2 bases from V and 3 bases from J, with 11 bases in between. Looked up from germline, CDR1 is KGHSH and CDR2 is LQKENI. The CDR3 bases are TGTGCCAGCTCACCAGGGCAGTTTCTCTACGAGCAGTACTTC. Its translation: CASSPGQFLYEQYF.

The chain carries TRBV7-6 and TRBJ1-4; D call uncertain. Germline CDR1 is SGHVS and CDR2 is FNYEAQ. Trimming shortened V by 5 bases and J by 5 bases, and 15 bases separated the two germline ends. The CDR3 runs to 15 residues. In DNA form, the CDR3 reads TGTGCCAGCAGCCCCTACGGTCAGGACAATGAAAAACTGTTTTTT. Its protein product is CASSPYGQDNEKLFF.

The table lists this clone with a count of one. This chain joins TRBV29-1 and TRBJ2-2; D is perhaps TRBD1 (5 bases). Trimming shortened V by 4 bases and J by 2 bases, and 8 bases separated the two germline ends. Per germline, CDR1 SQVTM and CDR2 ANQGSEA. CDR3 length equals 13 residues. In DNA, the CDR3 is TGCAGCGTTGGACAGAAAAACACCGGGGAGCTGTTTTTT. Amino acid sequence: CSVGQKNTGELFF.

The chain joins TRBV10-1 to TRBJ2-1; the D gene is possibly TRBD2 (5 bases). Germline V gene sequence: CDR1 WNHNN, CDR2 SYGVQD (reference sequence). Deletions cut 2 bases from V and 9 bases from J, with 5 bases between. The CDR3 runs 11 residues. CDR3 in amino acids: CASSEGSEQFF. The DNA for the CDR3 is TGCGCCAGCAGTGAGGGGAGTGAGCAGTTCTTC.

This clone was counted a few times. The chain links TRBV27 to TRBJ1-5, with no clear D. The CDR3 is 16 residues long. Trimming took 0 bases from V and 7 from J, leaving 16 bases between them. Looked up from germline, CDR1 is MNHEY and CDR2 is SMNVEV (reference sequence). The CDR3 DNA reads TGTGCCAGCAGTTTATCCCCTACGTGGTATGGCCAGCCCCAGCATTTT. As protein: CASSLSPTWYGQPQHF.